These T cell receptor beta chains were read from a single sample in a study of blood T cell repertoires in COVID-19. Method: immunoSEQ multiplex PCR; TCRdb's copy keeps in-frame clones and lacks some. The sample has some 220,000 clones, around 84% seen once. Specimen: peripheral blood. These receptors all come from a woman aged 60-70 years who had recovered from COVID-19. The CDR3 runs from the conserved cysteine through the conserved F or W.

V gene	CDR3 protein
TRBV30	CAWNNRGPVGTEAFF
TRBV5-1	CASSLPTGGASYEQYF
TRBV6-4	CASSPYGGVGNEQFF
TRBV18	CASSDRGGYTF
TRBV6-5	CASRDSVSGYTF
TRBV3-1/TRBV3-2	CASSLISTDTQYF
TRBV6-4	CASRAPEGTGNTIYF
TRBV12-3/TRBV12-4	CATRSTGGNTIYF
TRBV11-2	CASSPFSGGTQETQYF
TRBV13	CASTQGGGYEQYF
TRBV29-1	CSVEDLRRYGYTF
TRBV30	CAWAWTGGEQPQHF
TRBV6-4	CASSDSYSHPGELFF
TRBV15	CATSRGGAGGLNEQFF
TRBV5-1	CASSLSGVRNTEAFF
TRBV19	CASSPPTSANTGELFF
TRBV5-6	CASSSQGALGEQYF
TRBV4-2	CASSQPGLGLTDTQYF
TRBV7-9	CASSYGQPTNEKLFF
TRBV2	CASSGNRGEPQHF
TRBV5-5	CASSGGTGDPDNEQFF
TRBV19	CASSMGQGLTGELFF
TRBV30	CAWSAGSEQFF
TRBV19	CASSGQGGYDEKLFF
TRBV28	CASSPPGQGINTQYF
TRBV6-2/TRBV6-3	CASSYPGQGIYEQYF
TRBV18	CASSPDGRGRSPLHF
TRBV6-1	CASSEPDRGHEQYF
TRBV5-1	CASSLMVTGGTEAFF
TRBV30	CAWSVLGQGADQPQHF
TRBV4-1	CASKGTSSDEQFF
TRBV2	CASSGAGTSGGVPPFF
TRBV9	CASSVSLPRNTGELFF
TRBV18	CASSPTGYGNEKLFF
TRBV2	CASSSGQGRGYTF